The source of this TCR beta chain is a study of T cells after somatic rescue of genetic block. Looked up from germline, CDR1 is SGHDN and CDR2 is FVKESK. The V gene lost 1 base and the J gene lost 0 bases, with 10 bases spanning the gap. This CDR3 is 16 amino acids long. Method: immunoSEQ multiplex PCR; TCRdb's copy keeps in-frame clones and lacks some. Found here are about 13,000 clones, under 85% of them singletons; the top ten hold roughly 20%. The material sequenced was peripheral blood mononuclear cells (PBMCs). The clonotype originates from a boy younger than 18. The genes are TRBV14 and TRBJ2-1; D not certain. CDR3 nucleotide sequence: TGTGCCAGCAGCCAAGTCCACCTGAGCTCCTACAATGAGCAGTTCTTC. Its translation is CASSQVHLSSYNEQFF. The complete variable domain, with remaining parts taken from reference TRBV14 and TRBJ2-1, reads EAGVTQFPSHSVIEKGQTVTLRCDPISGHDNLYWYRRVMGKEIKFLLHFVKESKQDESGMPNNRFLAERTGGTYSTLKVQPAELEDSGVYFCASSQVHLSSYNEQFFGPGTRLTVL.